The clone carrying this T cell receptor (beta chain) was seen more than once but under ten times. The antigen is unknown. Different DNA sequences within this sample yield the same CDR3. TCRdb keeps only in-frame clones here, not all; method: immunoSEQ multiplex PCR. The sample consists of under 250,000 clones, just under 90% of them appearing once. The data are from a study of cytomegalovirus exposure and HLA in healthy donors. Germline CDR1 and CDR2: DFQATT and SNEGSKA (reference sequence). The ends were cut back, 2 bases at V and 4 bases at J, with 6 bases in the middle. The CDR3 runs 11 residues. Study findings and constraints: Associated with cytomegalovirus, according to the listing, were fewer than 200 TCR beta chains.

The sequencing sample was made of PBMCs. This chain connects TRBV20-1 to TRBJ2-7; D possibly corresponds to TRBD1 (5 bases). This clonotype was sampled from a man between 18 and 35 years old in good health and CMV-seronegative. The CDR3 DNA reads TGCAGTGCTAGACAGGGTTACGAGCAGTACTTC. Its translation: CSARQGYEQYF.